The source of this T cell receptor (beta chain) is a study of blood T cell repertoires in COVID-19. Repertoires were generated with immunoSEQ multiplex PCR, while TCRdb's copy carries only in-frame clones and drops some. The sample has tens of thousands of clones, around 81% seen once. The germline V and J ends were trimmed by 1 base and 7 bases, with 7 bases remaining between them. The CDR3 contains 12 residues. Germline V gives CDR1 MGHRA, CDR2 YSYEKL. A few counts support this clone. Sequences were obtained from peripheral blood. The origin of this receptor is an elderly man with acute or convalescent COVID-19. This chain links TRBV4-1 with TRBJ1-1; D is undetermined. The CDR3 region has the DNA TGCGCCAGCAGCCAAGTAGCTCGTGAAGCTTTCTTT. Its protein product is CASSQVAREAFF.